This T cell receptor beta chain was captured in a study of T cell repertoires in cytomegalovirus infection. The wider study: In public TCR beta signatures, there were indications of both CMV infection and matching HLA type. Regarding the study as a whole: In two of eight donors, the top clonotype was HLA-C-restricted CMV-specific.

A remark on this clonotype: The antigen remains undetermined.

The CDR3 is 13 residues long. CDR1 is MGHDK, CDR2 SYGVNS, per germline. Trimming at V came to 1 base and at J to 8 bases, leaving 1 base not matched to a gene. TCRdb re-called the reads through MiXCR, storing one row per CDR3 protein. The data hold fewer than 550,000 distinct CDR3 sequences, with 16% observed a single time. The sample taken for sequencing was CD8+ T cells from PBMCs. This TCR derives from a human donor in good health (CMV status not recorded). Some clones in this sample may be carry-over from other donors' samples. The chain is built from TRBV25-1 and TRBJ2-1; TRBD2 matches at 8 bases. The CDR3 coding sequence is TGTGCCAGCAGTGAATGGCGGGAGGATGAGCAGTTCTTC. It translates to CASSEWREDEQFF.